These T cell receptor beta chains were read from a single sample in a study of blood T cell repertoires in COVID-19. TCRdb keeps only in-frame clones here, not all; method: immunoSEQ multiplex PCR. Of about 300,000 clones in the sample, approximately 90% were seen once. The source material was PBMCs or T cells enriched from blood (not recorded which). These receptors all stem from a woman between 18 and 29 years old who had recovered from COVID-19. Both conserved end residues are part of each CDR3. A D gene is named only where the DNA matches it firmly. Size is omitted from some rows. Given values are once, few, many or a class for expanded clones.

V	J	D	size	CDR3	DNA
TRBV28	TRBJ2-7	TRBD1	-	CASTGRGREQYF	TGTGCCAGCACTGGCAGGGGGCGAGAGCAGTACTTC
TRBV29-1	TRBJ1-5	TRBD1	-	CSVEGDRPNQPQHF	TGCAGCGTTGAAGGGGACAGGCCTAATCAGCCCCAGCATTTT
TRBV29-1	TRBJ2-5	TRBD2	-	CSVGTSEETQYF	TGCAGCGTAGGGACTAGCGAAGAGACCCAGTACTTC
TRBV5-1	TRBJ1-2	-	-	CASSLAGLGGYTF	TGCGCCAGCAGCTTGGCTGGGCTTGGGGGCTACACCTTC
TRBV7-3	TRBJ2-3	-	-	CASSEASTDTQYF	TGTGCCAGCAGCGAGGCCAGCACAGATACGCAGTATTTT
TRBV18	TRBJ1-1	-	few	CASSPVRTEAFF	TGTGCCAGCTCACCCGTGAGAACTGAAGCTTTCTTT
TRBV19	TRBJ1-3	-	once	CASSITPQTSGNTIYF	TGTGCCAGTAGTATAACCCCACAGACCTCTGGAAACACCATATATTTT
TRBV6-5	TRBJ1-6	-	-	CASIHRVPYNSPLHF	TGTGCCAGCATTCACAGGGTCCCCTATAATTCACCCCTCCACTTT
TRBV3-1/TRBV3-2	TRBJ1-2	TRBD1	once	CASTGTDYGYTF	TGTGCCAGCACCGGGACAGACTATGGCTACACCTTC
TRBV28	TRBJ1-1	-	-	CASSPPPFTEAFF	TGTGCCAGCAGTCCCCCCCCATTCACTGAAGCTTTCTTT
TRBV27	TRBJ2-7	TRBD2	-	CASSLSGSSYEQYF	TGTGCCAGCAGTCTTAGCGGGAGCTCCTACGAGCAGTACTTC
TRBV5-1	TRBJ2-2	TRBD1	-	CASSLKLGQRGNTGELFF	TGCGCCAGCAGCTTGAAGTTGGGACAGCGAGGGAACACCGGGGAGCTGTTTTTT
TRBV19	TRBJ1-5	-	few	CASRIDGDSNQPQHF	TGTGCCAGTAGGATAGACGGAGATAGCAATCAGCCCCAGCATTTT
TRBV27	TRBJ2-3	TRBD1	-	CASSLRDRALYGTDTQYF	TGTGCCAGCAGTTTACGGGACAGGGCTCTTTATGGCACAGATACGCAGTATTTT
TRBV5-1	TRBJ2-2	TRBD1	-	CASSQTGGAFGELFF	TGCGCCAGCAGCCAGACAGGGGGCGCATTCGGGGAGCTGTTTTTT
TRBV5-1	TRBJ1-2	-	-	CASSLGRNRDGYTF	TGCGCCAGCAGCTTGGGGAGAAACAGGGATGGCTACACCTTC
TRBV6-5	TRBJ2-6	-	-	CASSYYGSGANVLTF	TGTGCCAGCAGTTACTACGGTTCTGGGGCCAACGTCCTGACTTTC
TRBV5-8	TRBJ2-5	-	once	CASRQRIETQYF	TGTGCCAGCAGGCAGCGGATAGAGACCCAGTACTTC
TRBV7-2	TRBJ2-1	-	once	CASSSWDSPNEQFF	TGTGCCAGCAGCTCCTGGGACTCCCCCAATGAGCAGTTCTTC
TRBV2	TRBJ1-2	TRBD1	-	CASGRQGPYNGYTF	TGTGCCAGCGGGAGACAGGGCCCATATAACGGCTACACCTTC
TRBV18	TRBJ1-2	TRBD1	-	CASSPGTGLYGYTF	TGTGCCAGCTCACCCGGGACAGGGCTCTATGGCTACACCTTC
TRBV7-9	TRBJ1-2	TRBD1	-	CASSSLNRNRGYGYTF	TGTGCCAGCAGCTCACTGAATCGTAACAGGGGCTATGGCTACACCTTC
TRBV19	TRBJ1-1	-	-	CASSIVQGPEAFF	TGTGCCAGTAGTATAGTACAGGGTCCTGAAGCTTTCTTT
TRBV19	TRBJ1-1	-	-	CASSKSLWGGTEAFF	TGTGCCAGTAGTAAGTCACTGTGGGGGGGAACTGAAGCTTTCTTT
TRBV5-1	TRBJ2-5	-	-	CASSLNREWETQYF	TGCGCCAGCAGCCTCAACAGGGAGTGGGAGACCCAGTACTTC
TRBV10-3	TRBJ2-7	TRBD1	-	CAIKRQGDRYEQYF	TGTGCCATCAAGAGACAGGGCGATCGCTACGAGCAGTACTTC
TRBV7-9	TRBJ2-7	TRBD1	-	CASSERTGGGEQYF	TGTGCCAGCAGCGAGCGGACAGGGGGGGGCGAGCAGTACTTC
TRBV28	TRBJ1-5	-	-	CASGKPGQLDQHF	TGTGCCAGCGGAAAGCCAGGACAATTGGACCAGCATTTT
TRBV18	TRBJ1-3	-	-	CASSPYSGNTIYF	TGTGCCAGCTCACCCTACAGTGGAAACACCATATATTTT
TRBV4-1	TRBJ2-7	-	-	CASRPHSGSYEQYF	TGCGCCAGCCGTCCCCATAGCGGCTCCTACGAGCAGTACTTC
TRBV4-1	TRBJ1-1	-	once	CASSQDVRGARGTEAFF	TGCGCCAGCAGCCAAGATGTCAGGGGCGCTAGGGGCACTGAAGCTTTCTTT
TRBV11-2	TRBJ2-5	-	-	CASSLAIQETQYF	TGTGCCAGCAGCTTAGCCATCCAGGAGACCCAGTACTTC
TRBV24-1	TRBJ1-2	-	-	CATSESANYGYTF	TGTGCCACCAGTGAATCTGCTAACTATGGCTACACCTTC
TRBV6-5	TRBJ2-2	TRBD1	-	CASSYTRQGPGELFF	TGTGCCAGCAGTTACACCCGACAGGGACCCGGGGAGCTGTTTTTT
TRBV6-1	TRBJ1-2	-	few	CASSDMSTAYGYTF	TGTGCCAGCAGTGACATGTCTACAGCCTATGGCTACACCTTC
TRBV10-3	TRBJ2-3	-	-	CAIRDRVRGGGDTQYF	TGTGCCATCAGGGACCGGGTGCGAGGCGGCGGGGATACGCAGTATTTT
TRBV7-6	TRBJ2-7	TRBD2	-	CASSVGTSGGGYEQYF	TGTGCCAGCAGCGTGGGGACTAGCGGGGGCGGTTACGAGCAGTACTTC
TRBV6-5	TRBJ2-2	-	few	CASSYSGRNTGELFF	TGTGCCAGCAGTTACTCTGGGAGGAACACCGGGGAGCTGTTTTTT
TRBV5-5	TRBJ1-6	TRBD1	few	CASSLAQGARSPLHF	TGTGCCAGCAGCTTGGCCCAGGGGGCCCGGTCACCCCTCCACTTT
TRBV6-1	TRBJ1-5	-	few	CASSDRGGNQPQHF	TGTGCCAGCAGTGACAGGGGAGGCAATCAGCCCCAGCATTTT
TRBV27	TRBJ2-7	-	-	CASRTGWGEQYF	TGTGCCAGCAGAACGGGATGGGGCGAGCAGTACTTC
TRBV6-5	TRBJ2-7	TRBD1	-	CASSYAQGDYEQYF	TGTGCCAGCAGTTATGCCCAGGGGGACTACGAGCAGTACTTC
TRBV7-9	TRBJ2-7	-	-	CASSLAMTGSYEQYF	TGTGCCAGCAGCTTAGCGATGACAGGTTCCTACGAGCAGTACTTC
TRBV15	TRBJ2-2	-	-	CATSRALSSNTGELFF	TGTGCCACCAGCAGAGCACTATCTTCGAACACCGGGGAGCTGTTTTTT